The source of this T cell receptor (beta chain) is a study of T cell changes during pregnancy in multiple sclerosis. Sequencing was performed with immunoSEQ multiplex PCR; in TCRdb, only in-frame clones are kept and a portion is missing. Among 20,000 to 25,000 clones listed, over 85% were seen once. This clonotype originated in a female donor with multiple sclerosis, enrolled in a pregnancy study. The sample here was CD8+ T cells from peripheral blood mononuclear cells, taken in the third trimester of pregnancy.

CDR3 amino acids: CASSERTSGSYEQYF. CDR3 nucleotide sequence: TGTGCCAGCAGTGAACGGACTAGCGGCTCCTACGAGCAGTACTTC. This chain joins TRBV6-1 and TRBJ2-7; 10 positions agree with TRBD2. The CDR3 has 15 amino acids. Germline CDR1 is MNHNS and CDR2 is SASEGT. V dropped 2 bases and J dropped 0; count of bases not matched to a gene: 1.